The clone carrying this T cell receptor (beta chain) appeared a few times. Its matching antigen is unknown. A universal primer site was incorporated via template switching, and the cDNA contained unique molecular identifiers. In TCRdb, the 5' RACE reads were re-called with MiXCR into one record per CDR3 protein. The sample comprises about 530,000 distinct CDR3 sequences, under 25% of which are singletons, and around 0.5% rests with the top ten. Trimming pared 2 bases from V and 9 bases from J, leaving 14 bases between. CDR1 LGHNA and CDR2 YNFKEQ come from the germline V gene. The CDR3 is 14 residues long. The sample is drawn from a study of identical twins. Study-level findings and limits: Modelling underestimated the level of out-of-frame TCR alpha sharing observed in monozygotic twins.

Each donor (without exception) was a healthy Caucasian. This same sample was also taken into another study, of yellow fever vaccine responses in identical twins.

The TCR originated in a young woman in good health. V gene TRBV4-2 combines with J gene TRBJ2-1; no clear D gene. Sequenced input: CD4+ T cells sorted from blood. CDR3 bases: TGTGCCAGCAGCCAAATTCGGCTAGGAACTGAGCAGTTCTTC. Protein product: CASSQIRLGTEQFF.